Listed below are T cell receptor beta chains from one sample, sequenced in a study of blood T cell repertoires in COVID-19. Here immunoSEQ multiplex PCR was the method, and the copy in TCRdb shows in-frame clones only, minus some. Seen here are 250,000 to 350,000 clones, around 88% observed once, and the top ten hold 1% to 1.5%. Sequencing input: peripheral blood. The receptors were gathered from a woman aged 50 to 60 with acute or convalescent COVID-19. CDR3s include the opening cysteine and the closing phenylalanine or tryptophan. Each record gives: clone size, D gene, J gene, V gene, CDR3 DNA, CDR3 protein. D genes are given only for firm matches. Clone size appears in some rows only: once, few, many, or a class for an expanded clone.

. | . | TRBJ1-2 | TRBV6-5 | TGTGCCAGCAGGACCACAGAAGACTATGGCTACACCTTC | CASRTTEDYGYTF
. | TRBD2 | TRBJ2-3 | TRBV7-2 | TGTGCCAGCAGCCCGGGACTAGCGTCTAGCACAGATACGCAGTATTTT | CASSPGLASSTDTQYF
. | . | TRBJ2-6 | TRBV4-1 | TGCGCCAGCAGCCAAGGTGGCTTCAGCTCTGGGGCCAACGTCCTGACTTTC | CASSQGGFSSGANVLTF
. | . | TRBJ2-1 | TRBV21-1 | TGTGCCAGCAGCCCTACTACAGGGGCGGCCTACAATGAGCAGTTCTTC | CASSPTTGAAYNEQFF
once | TRBD1 | TRBJ1-1 | TRBV6-5 | TGTGCCAGCACGACAGGGGGGGTTGAAGCTTTCTTT | CASTTGGVEAFF
. | . | TRBJ2-7 | TRBV19 | TGTGCCAGTAGTTGGAACAGGGAGGGAGAGCAGTACTTC | CASSWNREGEQYF
once | . | TRBJ1-5 | TRBV24-1 | TGTGCCACCAGTGACAACAAATGGCAGCCCCAGCATTTT | CATSDNKWQPQHF
. | TRBD2 | TRBJ2-3 | TRBV4-1 | TGCGCCAGCAGCCAAGAGAGGCCGGTGGGACTAGCTGGAGATACGCAGTATTTT | CASSQERPVGLAGDTQYF
. | . | TRBJ1-4 | TRBV30 | TGTGCCTGGACCGGGACTAATGAAAAACTGTTTTTT | CAWTGTNEKLFF
. | TRBD1 | TRBJ1-2 | TRBV6-1 | TGTGCCAGCAGTGAACAGGGGGACGGCTACACCTTC | CASSEQGDGYTF
few | TRBD2 | TRBJ2-1 | TRBV4-1 | TGCGCCAGCAGCCTAGGAAGGACTAGCGCCTACAATGAGCAGTTCTTC | CASSLGRTSAYNEQFF
. | . | TRBJ1-1 | TRBV7-9 | TGTGCCAGCAGCTTGCAGGGTAGGGCTGAAGCTTTCTTT | CASSLQGRAEAFF
. | . | TRBJ2-5 | TRBV2 | TGTGCCAGCAGTGGGGCAGGGCAAGAGACCCAGTACTTC | CASSGAGQETQYF
. | TRBD1 | TRBJ1-1 | TRBV6-5 | TGTGCCAGCAGTTACGGGGACAGCTTCGTCACTGAAGCTTTCTTT | CASSYGDSFVTEAFF
few | TRBD1 | TRBJ1-2 | TRBV30 | TGTGCCTGGAGTTCGACAGGGAACTATGGCTACACCTTC | CAWSSTGNYGYTF
. | TRBD2 | TRBJ2-5 | TRBV5-1 | TGCGCCGGGGTACTAGCGGTCCAAGAGACCCAGTACTTC | CAGVLAVQETQYF
. | . | TRBJ1-6 | TRBV4-2 | TGTGCCAGCAGCCAACTAGTAAGATTGGCACCCCTCCACTTT | CASSQLVRLAPLHF
. | . | TRBJ1-6 | TRBV10-2 | TGCGCCAGCAGTGAGGCGGGGGGACCCAATTCACCCCTCCACTTT | CASSEAGGPNSPLHF
. | TRBD2 | TRBJ2-1 | TRBV3-1/TRBV3-2 | TGTGCCAGCAGCCGTGGACTAGCGCAAAGCTCCTACAATGAGCAGTTCTTC | CASSRGLAQSSYNEQFF
. | . | TRBJ2-1 | TRBV4-1 | TGCGCCAGCAGCCACTGGACTCGCATTGACTCCTACAATGAGCAGTTCTTC | CASSHWTRIDSYNEQFF
. | TRBD1 | TRBJ1-1 | TRBV19 | TGTGCCAGTAGTATAGGTGCCGGGAGGGGGCACACTGAAGCTTTCTTT | CASSIGAGRGHTEAFF
. | TRBD1 | TRBJ1-2 | TRBV6-4 | TGTGCCAGCAGTGACTTCAACAGGGGAGGCGGCTACACCTTC | CASSDFNRGGGYTF
. | . | TRBJ1-1 | TRBV7-2 | TGTGCCAGCAGCTTAGTACCGGGACTTAGGACGTCTGAAGCTTTCTTT | CASSLVPGLRTSEAFF
. | TRBD1 | TRBJ2-5 | TRBV11-2 | TGTGCCAGCAGCTTAGACCCACAGGGGGCGCTCAGGAAGACCCAGTACTTC | CASSLDPQGALRKTQYF
. | . | TRBJ1-2 | TRBV19 | TGTGCCAGTAGTATCCGGCGGGACTATAGGGGACGGGGCTACACCTTC | CASSIRRDYRGRGYTF
. | . | TRBJ1-5 | TRBV6-6 | TGTGCCAGCAGTCCTACCGGCCAGGGGACGATAAATCAGCCCCAGCATTTT | CASSPTGQGTINQPQHF
. | . | TRBJ2-1 | TRBV5-1 | TGCGCCAGCAGCCCTACGGGGGTCCACAATGAGCAGTTCTTC | CASSPTGVHNEQFF
. | . | TRBJ1-6 | TRBV12-3/TRBV12-4 | TGTGCCAGCAGTTCAACCCGGTACTCACCCCTCCACTTT | CASSSTRYSPLHF
. | . | TRBJ1-1 | TRBV10-2 | TGCGCCACCTTAGAAGGGGGGGTCGCGGGCACTGAAGCTTTCTTT | CATLEGGVAGTEAFF